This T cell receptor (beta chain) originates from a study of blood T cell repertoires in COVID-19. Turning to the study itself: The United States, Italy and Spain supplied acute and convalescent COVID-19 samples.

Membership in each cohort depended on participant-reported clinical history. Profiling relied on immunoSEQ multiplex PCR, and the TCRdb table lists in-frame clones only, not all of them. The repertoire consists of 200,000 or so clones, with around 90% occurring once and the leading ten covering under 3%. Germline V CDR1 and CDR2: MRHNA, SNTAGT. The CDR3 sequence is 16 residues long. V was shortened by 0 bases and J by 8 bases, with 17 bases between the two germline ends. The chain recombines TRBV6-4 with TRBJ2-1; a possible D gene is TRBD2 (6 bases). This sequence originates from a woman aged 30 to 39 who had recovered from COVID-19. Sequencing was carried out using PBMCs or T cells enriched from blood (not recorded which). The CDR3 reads CASSDSNRGASDEQFF. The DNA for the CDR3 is TGTGCCAGCAGTGACTCGAATCGCGGGGCTTCGGATGAGCAGTTCTTC.